The 15 T cell receptor beta chains in this list originate from one sample, sequenced in a study of memory CD8 T cells in hepatitis C reinfection. The time point: peak reinfection, 3 to 8 weeks after reinfection detection. TCR sequencing was done directly ex vivo on sorted cells, without expansion in vitro. Sequencing used immunoSEQ multiplex PCR; TCRdb keeps in-frame clones, though not all of them. The repertoire holds around 45,000 clones, with 85% to 90% as singletons. The sample comprised naive CD8+ T cells sorted from blood. These receptors were taken from a man aged 18 to 30 with hepatitis C virus infection.

The J gene is TRBJ2-7, the V gene TRBV18; a possible D gene is TRBD1 (6 bases). V was pared by 0 bases and J by 5 bases, with 11 bases between. Germline CDR1 KGHSH, CDR2 LQKENI. The CDR3 contains 14 residues. Here the CDR3 DNA reads TGTGCCAGCTCACCACCTGGGCAGGGGAACGAGCAGTACTTC. Translation gives CASSPPGQGNEQYF.

The chain carries TRBV6-5 and TRBJ2-7; tentatively, D is TRBD2 (5 bases). The V gene's germline CDR1 is MNHEY and CDR2 SVGAGI. CDR3 length: 15 amino acids. Trimming shortened V by 4 bases and J by 2 bases, and 15 bases separated the two germline ends. This chain's CDR3 is CASSSPFRLPYEQYF. The CDR3 DNA reads as TGTGCCAGCAGTTCCCCATTCCGACTACCCTACGAGCAGTACTTC.

This chain uses TRBV5-1 with TRBJ2-6; 12 bases line up with TRBD1. CDR3 length: 18 residues. Germline loops: CDR1 SGHRS, CDR2 YFSETQ. V shed 5 bases, J shed 2 bases, and the junction held 8 bases outside the gene matches. CDR3 nucleotides: TGCGCCAGCAGACTGCCGGGACAGGGGGCGACTGGGGCCAACGTCCTGACTTTC. Its protein product is CASRLPGQGATGANVLTF. Using reference TRBV5-1 and TRBJ2-6 for the parts outside the CDR3, the full variable domain is KAGVTQTPRYLIKTRGQQVTLSCSPISGHRSVSWYQQTPGQGLQFLFEYFSETQRNKGNFPGRFSGRQFSNSRSEMNVSTLELGDSALYLCASRLPGQGATGANVLTFGAGSRLTVL.

The rearrangement joins TRBV6-5 to TRBJ2-7; tentative D call: TRBD1 (6 bases). Trimming took 5 bases from V and 2 from J, leaving 10 bases between them. Germline CDR1 and CDR2: MNHEY and SVGAGI. The CDR3 length is 13 residues. The CDR3 DNA is TGTGCCAGCAGTCGGGACACAACCTACGAGCAGTACTTC. Amino acids: CASSRDTTYEQYF.

This clone was observed a handful of times. The chain links TRBV6-5 to TRBJ1-2; D remains ambiguous. Germline V gives CDR1 MNHEY, CDR2 SVGAGI. Trimming removed 6 bases from V and 3 bases from J, with 17 bases in between. The CDR3 consists of 15 residues. DNA of the CDR3: TGTGCCAGCAGCCCTACCACCGGGGTGGACTATGGCTACACCTTC. This translates into CASSPTTGVDYGYTF.

This chain joins TRBV2 and TRBJ2-7; D remains ambiguous. CDR3 length: 13 residues. The germline gives CDR1 SNHLY, CDR2 FYNNEI. Trimming took off 2 bases at V and 4 bases at J, with 9 bases between the two ends. CDR3 in amino acids: CASSEKLGYEQYF. CDR3 in DNA: TGTGCCAGCAGTGAAAAACTCGGGTACGAGCAGTACTTC. Full variable domain (rest looked up from reference TRBV2 and TRBJ2-7): EPEVTQTPSHQVTQMGQEVILRCVPISNHLYFYWYRQILGQKVEFLVSFYNNEISEKSEIFDDQFSVERPDGSNFTLKIRSTKLEDSAMYFCASSEKLGYEQYFGPGTRLTVT.

The rearrangement joins TRBV7-2 to TRBJ2-1; 8 positions agree with TRBD2. Germline CDR1 is SGHTA and CDR2 is FQGNSA. With 5 bases clipped from V and 0 bases from J, the junction kept 9 bases outside the gene matches. The CDR3 extends over 17 amino acids. The CDR3 sequence is CASSPTGAGDSYNEQFF. The DNA of the CDR3 is TGTGCCAGCAGCCCGACAGGAGCGGGGGACTCCTACAATGAGCAGTTCTTC. The full variable domain, rest sourced from reference TRBV7-2 and TRBJ2-1, is GAGVSQSPSNKVTEKGKDVELRCDPISGHTALYWYRQSLGQGLEFLIYFQGNSAPDKSGLPSDRFSAERTGGSVSTLTIQRTQQEDSAVYLCASSPTGAGDSYNEQFFGPGTRLTVL.

The chain is built from TRBV27 and TRBJ2-7; 8 bases fit TRBD2. Germline V gene sequence: CDR1 MNHEY, CDR2 SMNVEV (reference sequence). The CDR3 sequence is 15 residues long. The V and J ends lost 5 bases and 2 bases, in that order; junction bases with no gene match: 8. The CDR3 DNA sequence: TGTGCCAGCAGTCCCGGGGGGGATTGGACCTACGAGCAGTACTTC. Its protein product is CASSPGGDWTYEQYF.

J is TRBJ2-3 and V is TRBV9; TRBD1 matches at 9 bases. The CDR3 covers 14 residues. J gave up 1 base and V 7 bases, and 4 bases lay outside the gene matches. CDR1 SGDLS and CDR2 YYNGEE come from the germline V gene. The CDR3 sequence: CASGTGGGTDTQYF. DNA of the CDR3: TGTGCCAGCGGAACAGGGGGCGGCACAGATACGCAGTATTTT.

The chain combines TRBV10-1 with TRBJ1-5; D is possibly TRBD1 (6 bases). CDR1 is WNHNN and CDR2 is SYGVQD in the germline V gene (reference sequence). The ends were cut back, 0 bases at V and 5 bases at J, with 20 bases in the middle. The CDR3 contains 18 residues. The CDR3 nucleotides are TGCGCCAGCAGTGAGTCTTGGGCAATACAGGGTAGGTATCAGCCCCAGCATTTT. It is translated as CASSESWAIQGRYQPQHF.

This clone has only one observation. This CDR3 reads CASSLEMARVTDTQYF. In nucleotides, the CDR3 is TGTGCCAGCAGCTTAGAGATGGCGCGGGTAACAGATACGCAGTATTTT. The rearrangement joins TRBV7-9 to TRBJ2-3; maybe TRBD2 (5 bases). The CDR3 runs to 16 residues. Germline CDR1 and CDR2: SEHNR and FQNEAQ (reference sequence). Trimming stripped 1 base from V and 3 bases from J, with 14 bases between.

The gene calls are TRBV2 and TRBJ2-6; 11 positions agree with TRBD2. The trim removed 4 bases at V and 0 bases at J, leaving 17 bases unmatched. The CDR3 runs 22 residues. Germline-derived CDR1 and CDR2 are SNHLY and FYNNEI. CDR3: CASSGSRDTGLAGNSGANVLTF. CDR3 nucleotides: TGTGCCAGCAGTGGAAGTCGGGACACCGGACTAGCGGGCAACTCTGGGGCCAACGTCCTGACTTTC.

This clone was observed a handful of times. This sequence joins TRBV25-1 and TRBJ2-1; D remains unclear. CDR1 is MGHDK, CDR2 SYGVNS, per germline. V was clipped by 6 bases and J by 3 bases, with 6 bases between them. The CDR3 sequence is 12 residues long. CDR3 bases: TGTGCCAGCAGCCCTAACTACAATGAGCAGTTCTTC. Translated, it gives CASSPNYNEQFF.

The chain combines TRBV7-9 with TRBJ2-3; 7 bases are a match to TRBD2. This CDR3 is built from 17 residues. Losses at the gene ends were 4 bases for V and 0 bases for J; bases not matched to a gene: 10. Germline V gene sequence: CDR1 SEHNR, CDR2 FQNEAQ (reference sequence). The CDR3 region is CASSWGGGPDSTDTQYF. The CDR3 nucleotides are TGTGCCAGCAGCTGGGGGGGAGGGCCAGACAGCACAGATACGCAGTATTTT. Filled out from reference TRBV7-9 and TRBJ2-3, the complete variable domain reads DTGVSQNPRHKITKRGQNVTFRCDPISEHNRLYWYRQTLGQGPEFLTYFQNEAQLEKSRLLSDRFSAERPKGSFSTLEIQRTEQGDSAMYLCASSWGGGPDSTDTQYFGPGTRLTVL.

V is TRBV6-1 and J is TRBJ2-1; D is unclear. V lost 4 bases and J 7 bases, leaving 8 bases between the germline ends. This CDR3 region has 12 residues. Germline V lookup: CDR1 MNHNS, CDR2 SASEGT. The CDR3 is CASSGAENEQFF. In DNA, the CDR3 is TGTGCCAGCAGTGGAGCAGAGAATGAGCAGTTCTTC.